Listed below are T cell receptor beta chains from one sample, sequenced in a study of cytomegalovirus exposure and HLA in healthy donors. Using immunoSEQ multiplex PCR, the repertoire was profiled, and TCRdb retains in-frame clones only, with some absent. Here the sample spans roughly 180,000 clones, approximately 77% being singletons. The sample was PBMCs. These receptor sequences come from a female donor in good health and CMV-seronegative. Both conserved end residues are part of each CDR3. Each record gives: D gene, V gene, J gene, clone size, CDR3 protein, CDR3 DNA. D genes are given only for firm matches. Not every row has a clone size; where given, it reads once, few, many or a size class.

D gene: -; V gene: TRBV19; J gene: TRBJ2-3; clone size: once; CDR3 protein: CASSIGGPPPDTQYF; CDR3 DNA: TGTGCCAGTAGTATAGGAGGCCCCCCCCCAGATACGCAGTATTTT
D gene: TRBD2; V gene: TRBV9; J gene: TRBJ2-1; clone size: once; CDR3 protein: CASSGSGRTYNEQFF; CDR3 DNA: TGTGCCAGCAGCGGTAGCGGGAGAACATACAATGAGCAGTTCTTC
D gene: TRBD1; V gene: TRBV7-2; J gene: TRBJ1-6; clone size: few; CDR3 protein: CASRVQGQNSPLHF; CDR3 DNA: TGTGCCAGCAGGGTACAGGGACAGAATTCACCCCTCCACTTT
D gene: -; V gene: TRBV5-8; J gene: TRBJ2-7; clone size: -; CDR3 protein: CASSFQSPYEQYF; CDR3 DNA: TGTGCCAGCAGCTTTCAATCCCCCTACGAGCAGTACTTC
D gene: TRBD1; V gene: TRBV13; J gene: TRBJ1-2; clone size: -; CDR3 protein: CASSTGQGANYGYTF; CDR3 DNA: TGTGCCAGCAGCACCGGACAGGGGGCTAACTATGGCTACACCTTC
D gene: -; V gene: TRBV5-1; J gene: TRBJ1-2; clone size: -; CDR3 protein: CASSLEGYYYGYTF; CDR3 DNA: TGCGCCAGCAGCTTGGAGGGGTACTACTATGGCTACACCTTC
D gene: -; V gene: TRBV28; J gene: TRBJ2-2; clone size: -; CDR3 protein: CASSLIGGLNTGELFF; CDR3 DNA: TGTGCCAGCAGTTTAATCGGGGGATTGAACACCGGGGAGCTGTTTTTT
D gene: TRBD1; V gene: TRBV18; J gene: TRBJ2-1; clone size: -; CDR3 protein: CASSLSGQATEQFF; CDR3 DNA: TGTGCCAGCTCACTTTCGGGACAGGCAACCGAGCAGTTCTTC
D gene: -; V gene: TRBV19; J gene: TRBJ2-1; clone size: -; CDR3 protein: CASSIGSGGSYNEQFF; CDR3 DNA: TGTGCCAGTAGTATCGGTTCCGGGGGCTCCTACAATGAGCAGTTCTTC
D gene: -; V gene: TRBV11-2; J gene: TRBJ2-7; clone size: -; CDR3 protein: CASSLSGDYEQYF; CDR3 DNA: TGTGCCAGCAGCCTTAGCGGAGACTACGAGCAGTACTTC
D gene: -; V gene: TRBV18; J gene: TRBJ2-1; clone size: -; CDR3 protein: CASSPAGPGYNEQFF; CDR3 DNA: TGTGCCAGCTCACCGGCAGGGCCTGGCTACAATGAGCAGTTCTTC
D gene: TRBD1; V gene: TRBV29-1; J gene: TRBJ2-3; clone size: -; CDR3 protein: CSVDPTGGTTDTQYF; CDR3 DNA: TGCAGCGTTGATCCGACAGGGGGCACGACAGATACGCAGTATTTT
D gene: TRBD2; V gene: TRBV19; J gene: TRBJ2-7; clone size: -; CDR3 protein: CASSIALGLASGEQYF; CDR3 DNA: TGTGCCAGTAGTATAGCCCTAGGACTAGCATCGGGCGAGCAGTACTTC
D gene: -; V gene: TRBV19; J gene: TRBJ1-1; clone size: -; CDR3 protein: CASSIWTVNTEAFF; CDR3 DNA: TGTGCCAGTAGTATATGGACAGTGAACACTGAAGCTTTCTTT
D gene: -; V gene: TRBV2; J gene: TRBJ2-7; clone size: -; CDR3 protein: CASSDSSGPYEQYF; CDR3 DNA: TGTGCCAGCAGTGATTCCAGCGGACCCTACGAGCAGTACTTC
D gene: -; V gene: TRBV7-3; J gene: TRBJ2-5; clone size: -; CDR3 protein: CASSLTGGAETQYF; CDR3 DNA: TGTGCCAGCAGCCTAACCGGCGGGGCGGAGACCCAGTACTTC
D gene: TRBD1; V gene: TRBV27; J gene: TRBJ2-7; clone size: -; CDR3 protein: CASSLLEGTGVYEQYF; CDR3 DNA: TGTGCCAGCAGTCTCCTCGAGGGGACAGGGGTTTACGAGCAGTACTTC
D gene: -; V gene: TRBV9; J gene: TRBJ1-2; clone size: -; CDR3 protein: CASSALGENYGYTF; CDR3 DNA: TGTGCCAGCAGTGCCTTGGGAGAGAACTATGGCTACACCTTC
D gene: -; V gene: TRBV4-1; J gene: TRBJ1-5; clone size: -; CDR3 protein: CASSQRRDPPQHF; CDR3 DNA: TGCGCCAGCAGCCAACGGCGGGATCCGCCCCAGCATTTT
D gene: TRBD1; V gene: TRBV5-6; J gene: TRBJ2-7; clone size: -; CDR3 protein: CASSPQDRGPYEQYF; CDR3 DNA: TGTGCCAGCAGCCCTCAGGACAGGGGGCCGTACGAGCAGTACTTC
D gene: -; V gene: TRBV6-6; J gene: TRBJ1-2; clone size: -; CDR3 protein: CASSYRDRTNYGYTF; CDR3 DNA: TGTGCCAGCAGTTACCGAGACAGGACGAACTATGGCTACACCTTC
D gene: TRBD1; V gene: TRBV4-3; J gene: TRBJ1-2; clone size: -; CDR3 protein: CASSHVGDRVTSGYTF; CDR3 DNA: TGCGCCAGCAGCCATGTAGGGGACAGGGTAACTTCTGGCTACACCTTC
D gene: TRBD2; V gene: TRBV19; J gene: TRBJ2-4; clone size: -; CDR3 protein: CASSISALAGGTTTKNIQYF; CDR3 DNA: TGTGCCAGTAGTATATCGGCCCTAGCGGGGGGGACGACGACCAAAAACATTCAGTACTTC
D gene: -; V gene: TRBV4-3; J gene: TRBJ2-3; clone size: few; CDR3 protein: CASSEGSTDTQYF; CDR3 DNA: TGCGCCAGCAGCGAGGGATCCACAGATACGCAGTATTTT
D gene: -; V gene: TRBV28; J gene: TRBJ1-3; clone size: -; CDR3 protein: CASSLLNTIYF; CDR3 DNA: TGTGCCAGCAGTTTACTAAACACCATATATTTT
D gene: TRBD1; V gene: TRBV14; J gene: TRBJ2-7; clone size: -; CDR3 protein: CASSQQGAGEQYF; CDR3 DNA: TGTGCCAGCAGCCAACAGGGGGCAGGCGAGCAGTACTTC
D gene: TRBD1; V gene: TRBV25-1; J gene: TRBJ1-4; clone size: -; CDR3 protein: CASSERGGDRAELFF; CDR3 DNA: TGTGCCAGCAGTGAAAGGGGTGGGGACAGGGCGGAACTGTTTTTT
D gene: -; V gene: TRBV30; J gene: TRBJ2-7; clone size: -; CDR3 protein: CAWSTGYEQYF; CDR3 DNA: TGTGCCTGGAGTACAGGCTACGAGCAGTACTTC
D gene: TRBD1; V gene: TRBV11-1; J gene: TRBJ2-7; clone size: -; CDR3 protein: CASSLVGQITYEQYF; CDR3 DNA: TGTGCCAGCAGCTTAGTGGGACAGATAACCTACGAGCAGTACTTC
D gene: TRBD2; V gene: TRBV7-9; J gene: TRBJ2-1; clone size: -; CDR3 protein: CASSWTLAGAYNEQFF; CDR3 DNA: TGTGCCAGCAGCTGGACACTAGCGGGGGCCTACAATGAGCAGTTCTTC
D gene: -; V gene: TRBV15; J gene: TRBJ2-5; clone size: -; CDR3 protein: CATSQIGVAEQETQYF; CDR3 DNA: TGTGCCACCAGCCAAATCGGGGTAGCGGAACAAGAGACCCAGTACTTC